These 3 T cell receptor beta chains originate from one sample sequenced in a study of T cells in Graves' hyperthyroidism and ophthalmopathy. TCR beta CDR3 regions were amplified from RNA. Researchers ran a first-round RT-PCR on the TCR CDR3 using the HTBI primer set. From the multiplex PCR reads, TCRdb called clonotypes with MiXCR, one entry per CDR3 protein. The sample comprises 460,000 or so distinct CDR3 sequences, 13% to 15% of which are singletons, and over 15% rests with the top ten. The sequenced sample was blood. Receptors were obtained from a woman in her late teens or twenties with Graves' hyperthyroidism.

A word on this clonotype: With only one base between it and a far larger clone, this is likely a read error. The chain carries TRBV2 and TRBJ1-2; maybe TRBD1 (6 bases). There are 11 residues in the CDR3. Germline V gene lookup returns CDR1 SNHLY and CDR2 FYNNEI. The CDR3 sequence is CASRDSYSYTF. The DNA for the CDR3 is TGTGCCAGCAGGGACAGCTATAGCTACACCTTC.

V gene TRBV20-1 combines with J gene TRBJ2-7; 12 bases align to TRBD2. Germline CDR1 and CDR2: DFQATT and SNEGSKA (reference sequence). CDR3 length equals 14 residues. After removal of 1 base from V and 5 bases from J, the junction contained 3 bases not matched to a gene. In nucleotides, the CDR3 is TGCAGTGCTAGAGCTAGCGGGAGGGCCGACGAGCAGTACGTC. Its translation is CSARASGRADEQYV.

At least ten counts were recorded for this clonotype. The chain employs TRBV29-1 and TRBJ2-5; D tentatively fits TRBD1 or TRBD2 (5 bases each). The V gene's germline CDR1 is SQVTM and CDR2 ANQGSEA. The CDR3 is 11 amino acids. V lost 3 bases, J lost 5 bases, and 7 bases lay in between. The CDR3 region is CSVERDETQYF. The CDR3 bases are TGCAGCGTTGAGAGGGACGAGACCCAGTACTTC.